Listed here are 31 T cell receptor beta chains from one sample, sequenced in a study of regulatory T cells in long-lasting Graves disease. Time point meaning: persistent/refractory GD, antithyroid drugs over 5 years with positive TRAb. From RNA extracted from PBMCs, the TCR library was made. Through Arm-PCR of CDR3 regions and iRepertoire HTBI primers, TCR beta libraries were built. TCRdb called the multiplex PCR reads again in MiXCR, with one record for every CDR3 protein. The sample holds about 660,000 distinct CDR3 sequences, about 32% seen once. The sequencing here drew on peripheral blood mononuclear cells (PBMCs), taken when the disease was refractory, from a patient treated with antithyroid drugs. The receptors originated from a female donor with Graves disease.

The chain couples TRBV28 to TRBJ2-7; 8 bases match TRBD2. V dropped 6 bases and J dropped 6; count of bases not matched to a gene: 10. Germline V gene sequence: CDR1 MDHEN, CDR2 SYDVKM. CDR3 length: 14 amino acids. In DNA form, the CDR3 reads TGTGCCAGCAGGACAGCGGGAGCCCGCAGCGAGCAGTACTTC. This gives the protein CASRTAGARSEQYF. The whole variable domain, filled in from reference TRBV28 and TRBJ2-7, reads DVKVTQSSRYLVKRTGEKVFLECVQDMDHENMFWYRQDPGLGLRLIYFSYDVKMKEKGDIPEGYSVSREKKERFSLILESASTNQTSMYLCASRTAGARSEQYFGPGTRLTVT.

A remark on this clonotype: At one of its ends the junction is not consistent with the germline gene, which may arise from a read error. The chain combines TRBV18 with TRBJ2-7, with 9 bases matching TRBD1. This CDR3 has 14 amino acids. CDR1 and CDR2 (germline): KGHSH, LQKENI. As DNA, the CDR3 is TGTGCCAGCTCCCCACAGGGGGCTAACTACGAGCAGTACTTC. This translates into CASSPQGANYEQYF.

The chain employs TRBV5-1 and TRBJ2-2; 7 nucleotides match TRBD1. Germline CDR1 is SGHRS and CDR2 is YFSETQ. Losses at the gene ends were 0 bases for V and 0 bases for J; bases not matched to a gene: 2. This CDR3 is 16 amino acids long. CDR3 in DNA: TGCGCCAGCAGCTTGGGAGGGGGCCCGAACACCGGGGAGCTGTTTTTT. Its protein product is CASSLGGGPNTGELFF.

V and J are TRBV29-1 and TRBJ2-7; D possibly corresponds to TRBD1 (6 bases). V was trimmed by 6 bases and J by 4 bases, leaving 10 bases between them. The CDR3 has 11 residues. Per the germline V gene, CDR1 is SQVTM and CDR2 is ANQGSEA. CDR3 sequence (DNA): TGCAGCGTCCTACAGGGATACGAGCAGTACTTC. Translating gives CSVLQGYEQYF.

Comments on this clonotype: It differs at one base from a far larger clone, so likely a read error. The chain links TRBV5-4 to TRBJ2-5; no clear D gene. The CDR3 extends over 14 amino acids. The germline gives CDR1 SGHNT, CDR2 YYREEE (reference sequence). Trimming pared 2 bases from V and 0 bases from J, leaving 8 bases between. Here the CDR3 DNA reads TGTGCCAGCAGCTTATCTGGGGACCAAGAGACCCAGTACTTC. It is translated as CASSLSGDQETQYF.

The chain couples TRBV18 to TRBJ1-6, with TRBD1 matching 7 bases. With 1 base clipped from V and 9 bases from J, the junction kept 6 bases outside the gene matches. The CDR3 length is 15 residues. Germline CDR1 and CDR2: KGHSH and LQKENI. The DNA for the CDR3 is TGTGCCAGCTCACCACAAGGGGGCGACGTTTCACCCCTCCACTTT. Translated: CASSPQGGDVSPLHF.

The chain carries TRBV6-1 and TRBJ1-1, with D uncertain. V shed 0 bases and J shed 0 bases, with 17 bases lying between them. Germline V gene sequence: CDR1 MNHNS, CDR2 SASEGT. The CDR3 runs 18 residues. CDR3 DNA: TGTGCCAGCAGTGAAGCGCTTCTTTTTATTCCGGTGAACACTGAAGCTTTCTTT. Protein product: CASSEALLFIPVNTEAFF.

This clonotype was detected ten times or more. The chain joins TRBV6-1 to TRBJ1-2; 7 positions match TRBD1. J gave up 2 bases and V 4 bases, and 4 bases lay outside the gene matches. CDR3 length: 14 residues. In germline, CDR1 is MNHNS, CDR2 SASEGT. The CDR3 DNA is TGTGCCAGCAGTGCGACAGGGCGAAACTATGGCTACACCTTC. Residues: CASSATGRNYGYTF.

The chain links TRBV4-1 to TRBJ2-7; 9 nucleotides match TRBD2. V was pared by 4 bases and J by 2 bases, with 6 bases of the junction left unmatched. This CDR3 has 15 amino acids. Germline values: CDR1 MGHRA, CDR2 YSYEKL. The CDR3 loop reads CASSRGLATPYEQYF. CDR3 nucleotides: TGCGCCAGCAGCCGCGGACTAGCGACCCCCTACGAGCAGTACTTC.

Written as DNA, the CDR3 is TGTGCCAGCAGCTTGGACCTTTATAGCAATCAGCCCCAGCATTTT. Its translation is CASSLDLYSNQPQHF. This rearrangement joins TRBV5-4 to TRBJ1-5; no reliable D call. Deletions cut 0 bases from V and 0 bases from J, with 7 bases between. This CDR3 spans 15 amino acids. The V gene's germline CDR1 is SGHNT and CDR2 YYREEE (reference sequence).

The CDR3 here is CASSLGTGASPLHF. CDR3 in DNA: TGTGCCAGCAGTTTGGGGACAGGGGCTTCACCCCTCCACTTT. The V gene is TRBV12-3 or TRBV12-4, the J gene TRBJ1-6, with TRBD1 matching over 10 bases. The CDR3 runs to 14 residues. Trimming removed 3 bases from V and 9 bases from J; junction bases left unmatched: 2.

The chain carries TRBV2 and TRBJ1-2; D may be TRBD1 (5 bases). The V end lost 2 bases, the J end lost 3 bases, and 10 bases lay between the germline ends. CDR3 size: 14 residues. The germline V gene encodes CDR1 SNHLY and CDR2 FYNNEI. The CDR3 region has the DNA TGTGCCAGCAGTGAAAGGGTAGGGGACTATGGCTACACCTTC. This gives the protein CASSERVGDYGYTF. Full variable domain (outside the CDR3, taken from reference TRBV2 and TRBJ1-2): EPEVTQTPSHQVTQMGQEVILRCVPISNHLYFYWYRQILGQKVEFLVSFYNNEISEKSEIFDDQFSVERPDGSNFTLKIRSTKLEDSAMYFCASSERVGDYGYTFGSGTRLTVV.

The chain links TRBV19 to TRBJ2-2; D may be TRBD1 (6 bases). This CDR3 region has 16 residues. With 2 bases removed from V and 1 base from J, the gap between germline ends came to 11 bases. Germline lookup yields CDR1 LNHDA and CDR2 SQIVND (reference sequence). The CDR3 protein is CASSIQRGKNTGELFF. For the CDR3, the DNA is TGTGCCAGTAGTATACAGAGGGGGAAGAACACCGGGGAGCTGTTTTTT.

The chain has TRBV12-3 or TRBV12-4 and TRBJ2-7, with TRBD2 as a possible D gene (6 bases). V dropped 2 bases and J dropped 5 bases, with 10 bases sitting between them. This CDR3 has 13 amino acids. CDR3 coding DNA: TGTGCCAGCAGTTTACGTCTAGCGCACGAGCAGTACTTC. It codes for CASSLRLAHEQYF.

Points on this clonotype: A much larger clone lies a single base off, so this may be a read error. V gene TRBV28 combines with J gene TRBJ1-2; D is undetermined. This CDR3 has 12 residues. Germline assignment: CDR1 MDHEN and CDR2 SYDVKM. The V gene lost 11 bases and the J gene lost 4 bases, with 14 bases spanning the gap. The CDR3 coding sequence is TGTGCCGGGTTGGGCAGCCTCTATGGCTACACCTTC. Its protein is CAGLGSLYGYTF.

This clonotype was detected a few times. The chain employs TRBV5-1 and TRBJ1-5; D is unresolved. V lost 4 bases, J lost 9 bases, and 2 bases lay in between. Germline CDR1 SGHRS, CDR2 YFSETQ. There are 9 residues in the CDR3. CDR3 DNA sequence: TGCGCCAGCAGCCGGCCCCAGCATTTT. Its protein product is CASSRPQHF.

The rearrangement uses TRBV29-1 and TRBJ2-1; 10 positions agree with TRBD2. The V and J ends lost 5 bases and 4 bases, in that order; junction bases with no gene match: 11. The CDR3 totals 16 residues. CDR1 and CDR2 from the germline V gene are SQVTM and ANQGSEA. The CDR3 DNA follows: TGCAGCGTTCGGGCTAAGGGGACTAGCGCGTACAATGAGCAGTTCTTC. Its translation: CSVRAKGTSAYNEQFF.

This clonotype came up a few times. The V gene is TRBV3-1, the J gene TRBJ1-1; unclear D gene. The germline gives CDR1 LGHDT, CDR2 YNNKEL (reference sequence). The CDR3 spans 17 residues. The V and J ends lost 0 bases and 3 bases respectively, with 17 bases between them. CDR3 bases: TGTGCCAGCAGCCAAGATCTCAGGCTACCTGGGGACACTGAAGCTTTCTTT. Amino acid sequence: CASSQDLRLPGDTEAFF.

Many counts were recorded for this clonotype. The CDR3 sequence: CASSLTDSPNTEAFF. CDR3 bases: TGTGCCAGCAGTTTAACGGATAGCCCGAACACTGAAGCTTTCTTT. This sequence joins TRBV27 and TRBJ1-1; D not resolved. The CDR3 is 15 amino acids. Germline loops: CDR1 MNHEY, CDR2 SMNVEV (reference sequence). Trimming cost V 2 bases and J 1 base, with 11 bases left between them.

This clonotype was seen a handful of times. The V and J genes are TRBV3-1 and TRBJ1-5, with D perhaps TRBD1 (6 bases). CDR3 size: 15 residues. V shed 0 bases and J shed 4 bases, with 10 bases lying between them. The germline V gene has CDR1 LGHDT and CDR2 YNNKEL (reference sequence). The CDR3 DNA sequence: TGTGCCAGCAGCCAAGACGGGGGCCGAAATCAGCCCCAGCATTTT. Translating it yields CASSQDGGRNQPQHF.

The chain employs TRBV5-1 and TRBJ2-5, with 13 positions matching TRBD2. With V trimmed by 1 base and J by 2 bases, 8 bases remained unmatched. Germline CDR1 reads SGHRS; CDR2 reads YFSETQ. The CDR3 has 18 amino acids. The CDR3 DNA is TGCGCCAGCAGCTTGCAACTAGCGGGAGGGCCGCCGCAAGAGACCCAGTACTTC. Protein sequence: CASSLQLAGGPPQETQYF.

This clonotype has only a few counts. The chain carries TRBV2 and TRBJ1-3, with a tentative D call TRBD1 (5 bases). CDR3 length: 15 residues. Trimming stripped 5 bases from V and 1 base from J, with 12 bases between. The germline gives CDR1 SNHLY, CDR2 FYNNEI. CDR3 in amino acids: CASSLTVISGNTIYF. For the CDR3, the DNA is TGTGCCAGCAGTCTGACAGTTATTTCTGGAAACACCATATATTTT.

This rearrangement joins TRBV2 to TRBJ2-2; TRBD2 might be the D (6 bases). The CDR3 contains 15 residues. CDR1 is SNHLY and CDR2 is FYNNEI in the germline V gene. The ends were cut back, 5 bases at V and 7 bases at J, with 17 bases in the middle. The CDR3 coding sequence is TGTGCCAGCAGTCCTGAACTAGCTGGGTACGGGGAGCTGTTTTTT. Translated: CASSPELAGYGELFF.

V gene TRBV6-2 or TRBV6-3 combines with J gene TRBJ2-7; D possibly corresponds to TRBD1 (6 bases). Trimming left V 6 bases short and J 2 bases short, with 17 bases between. CDR3 size: 15 residues. The germline CDR1 and CDR2 sequences are MNHEY and SVGEGT. The CDR3 DNA is TGTGCCAGCAGCTACGGGACAATCGGCCCCTACGAGCAGTACTTC. Its protein is CASSYGTIGPYEQYF.

CDR3: CASSLVLDNQETQYF. Written as DNA, the CDR3 is TGTGCCAGCAGCTTAGTCCTGGACAACCAAGAGACCCAGTACTTC. The V gene is TRBV7-6, the J gene TRBJ2-5, with D possibly matching TRBD1 (5 bases). Looked up from germline, CDR1 is SGHVS and CDR2 is FNYEAQ. The V gene lost 1 base and the J gene lost 0 bases, with 9 bases spanning the gap. This CDR3 is 15 amino acids long.

The V call is TRBV7-9, the J call TRBJ2-7; D unclear. CDR3 length: 13 residues. Trimming shortened V by 1 base and J by 5 bases, and 9 bases separated the two germline ends. The V gene's germline CDR1 is SEHNR and CDR2 FQNEAQ (reference sequence). In nucleotides, the CDR3 is TGTGCCAGCAGCTTAGGGCGCGCGGACGAGCAGTACTTC. Its translation is CASSLGRADEQYF.

The V gene is TRBV29-1, the J gene TRBJ1-1; TRBD1 matches at 7 bases. Trimming cost V 7 bases and J 1 base; bases outside gene matches: 6. CDR1 SQVTM and CDR2 ANQGSEA come from the germline V gene. The CDR3 is made up of 13 amino acids. DNA of the CDR3: TGCAGCGGGGACAGTCCCAAGAACACTGAAGCTTTCTTT. This gives the protein CSGDSPKNTEAFF. Supplemented by reference TRBV29-1 and TRBJ1-1, the full variable domain reads SAVISQKPSRDICQRGTSLTIQCQVDSQVTMMFWYRQQPGQSLTLIATANQGSEATYESGFVIDKFPISRPNLTFSTLTVSNMSPEDSSIYLCSGDSPKNTEAFFGQGTRLTVV.

The chain carries TRBV10-1 and TRBJ2-5; D is unresolved. V shed 5 bases and J shed 1 base, with 8 bases lying between them. The V gene's germline CDR1 is WNHNN and CDR2 SYGVQD (reference sequence). The CDR3 extends over 13 amino acids. The CDR3 protein is CASSPAAQETQYF. Here the CDR3 DNA reads TGCGCCAGCAGTCCTGCGGCCCAAGAGACCCAGTACTTC.

This clonotype appeared a few times. This chain connects TRBV29-1 to TRBJ1-5; possible D gene TRBD1, 5 bases. This CDR3 has 14 amino acids. Between the trimmed V and J ends, which lost 5 bases and 0 bases, there was a span of 11 bases. CDR1 is SQVTM and CDR2 is ANQGSEA in the germline V gene. In DNA form, the CDR3 reads TGCAGCGTTCAGGACACACATAGCAATCAGCCCCAGCATTTT. It encodes CSVQDTHSNQPQHF.

Note on this clonotype: A read error is possible here, since a much larger clone lies one base away. This CDR3 reads CAGTRGHEKLFF. CDR3 DNA sequence: TGTGCCGGCACGCGGGGCCACGAAAAACTGTTTTTT. The chain recombines TRBV28 with TRBJ1-4, with D possibly TRBD1 on 5 matching bases. Germline V gene lookup returns CDR1 MDHEN and CDR2 SYDVKM. The V end lost 11 bases, the J end lost 8 bases, and 15 bases lay between the germline ends. The CDR3 is 12 residues long.

This clonotype was seen more than once but under ten times. The chain joins TRBV3-1 to TRBJ2-2; either TRBD1 or TRBD2 may fit D (5 bases each). The CDR3 has 16 amino acids. V lost 3 bases, J lost 4 bases, and 15 bases lay in between. The germline gives CDR1 LGHDT, CDR2 YNNKEL (reference sequence). The CDR3 sequence is CASSHRGRRGTGELFF. The DNA of the CDR3 is TGTGCCAGCAGCCACCGGGGCAGACGAGGCACCGGGGAGCTGTTTTTT. The full variable domain, rest sourced from reference TRBV3-1 and TRBJ2-2, is DTAVSQTPKYLVTQMGNDKSIKCEQNLGHDTMYWYKQDSKKFLKIMFSYNNKELIINETVPNRFSPKSPDKAHLNLHINSLELGDSAVYFCASSHRGRRGTGELFFGEGSRLTVL.